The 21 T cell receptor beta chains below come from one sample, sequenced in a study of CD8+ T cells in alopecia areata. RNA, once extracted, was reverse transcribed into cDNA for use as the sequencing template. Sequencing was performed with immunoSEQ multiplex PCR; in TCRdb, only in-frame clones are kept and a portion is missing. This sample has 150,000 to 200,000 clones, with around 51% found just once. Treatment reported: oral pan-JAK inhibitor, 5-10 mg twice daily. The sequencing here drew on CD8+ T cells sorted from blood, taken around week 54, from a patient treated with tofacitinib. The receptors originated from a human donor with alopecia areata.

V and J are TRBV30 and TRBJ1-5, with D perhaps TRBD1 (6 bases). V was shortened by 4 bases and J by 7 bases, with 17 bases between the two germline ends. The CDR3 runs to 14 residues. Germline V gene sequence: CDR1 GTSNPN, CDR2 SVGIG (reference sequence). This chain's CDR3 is CAWTSTGAAQPQHF. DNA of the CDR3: TGTGCCTGGACCAGTACGGGGGCGGCCCAGCCCCAGCATTTT.

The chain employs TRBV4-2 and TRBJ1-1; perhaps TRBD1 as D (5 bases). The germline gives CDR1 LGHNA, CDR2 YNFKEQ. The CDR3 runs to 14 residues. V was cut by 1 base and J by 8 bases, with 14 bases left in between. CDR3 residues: CASSQGPGLSEAFF. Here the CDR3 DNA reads TGTGCCAGCAGCCAAGGGCCGGGGCTCTCCGAAGCTTTCTTT.

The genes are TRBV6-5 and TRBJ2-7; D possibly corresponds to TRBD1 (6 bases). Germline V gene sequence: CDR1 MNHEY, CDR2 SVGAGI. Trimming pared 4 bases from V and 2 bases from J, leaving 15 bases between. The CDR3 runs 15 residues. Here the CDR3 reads CASSLRTGTPYEQYF. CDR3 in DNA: TGTGCCAGCAGTTTACGAACCGGGACACCCTACGAGCAGTACTTC.

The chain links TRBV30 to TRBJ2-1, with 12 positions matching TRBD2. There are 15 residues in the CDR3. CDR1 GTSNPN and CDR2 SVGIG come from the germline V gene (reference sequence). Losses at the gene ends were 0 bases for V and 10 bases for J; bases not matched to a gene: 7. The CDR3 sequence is CAWSVRTSGGLEQFF. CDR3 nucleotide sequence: TGTGCCTGGAGTGTACGTACTAGCGGGGGGCTGGAGCAGTTCTTC.

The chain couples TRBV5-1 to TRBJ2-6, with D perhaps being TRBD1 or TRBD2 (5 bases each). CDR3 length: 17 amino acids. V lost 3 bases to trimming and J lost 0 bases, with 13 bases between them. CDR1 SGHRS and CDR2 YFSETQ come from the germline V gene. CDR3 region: CASSSWIGTSGANVLTF. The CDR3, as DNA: TGCGCCAGCAGCTCTTGGATAGGGACCTCTGGGGCCAACGTCCTGACTTTC.

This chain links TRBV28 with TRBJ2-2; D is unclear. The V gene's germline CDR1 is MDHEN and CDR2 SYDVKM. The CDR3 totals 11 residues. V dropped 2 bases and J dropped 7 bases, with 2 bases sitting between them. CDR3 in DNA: TGTGCCAGCAGTTTACTCGGGGAGCTGTTTTTT. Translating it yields CASSLLGELFF.

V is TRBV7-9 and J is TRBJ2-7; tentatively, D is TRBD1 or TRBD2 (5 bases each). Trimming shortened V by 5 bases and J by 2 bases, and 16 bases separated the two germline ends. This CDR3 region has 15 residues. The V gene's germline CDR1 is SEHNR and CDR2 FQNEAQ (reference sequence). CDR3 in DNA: TGTGCCAGCAGCAGAGGGGCGGGCAGGGCCTACGAGCAGTACTTC. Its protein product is CASSRGAGRAYEQYF. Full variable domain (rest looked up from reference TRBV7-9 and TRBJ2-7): DTGVSQNPRHKITKRGQNVTFRCDPISEHNRLYWYRQTLGQGPEFLTYFQNEAQLEKSRLLSDRFSAERPKGSFSTLEIQRTEQGDSAMYLCASSRGAGRAYEQYFGPGTRLTVT.

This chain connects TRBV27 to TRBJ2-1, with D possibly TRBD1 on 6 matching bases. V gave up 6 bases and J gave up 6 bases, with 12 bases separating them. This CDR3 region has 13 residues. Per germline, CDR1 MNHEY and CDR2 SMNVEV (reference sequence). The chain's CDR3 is CASRIMGANEQFF. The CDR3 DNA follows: TGTGCCAGCAGGATAATGGGGGCCAATGAGCAGTTCTTC.

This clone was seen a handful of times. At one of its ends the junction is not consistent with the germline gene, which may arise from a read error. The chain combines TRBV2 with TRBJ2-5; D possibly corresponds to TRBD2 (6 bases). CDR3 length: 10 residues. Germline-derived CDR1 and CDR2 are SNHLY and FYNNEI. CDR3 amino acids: CASGGTRLDF. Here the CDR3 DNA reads TGTGCCAGCGGAGGGACTCGTTTGGACTTC.

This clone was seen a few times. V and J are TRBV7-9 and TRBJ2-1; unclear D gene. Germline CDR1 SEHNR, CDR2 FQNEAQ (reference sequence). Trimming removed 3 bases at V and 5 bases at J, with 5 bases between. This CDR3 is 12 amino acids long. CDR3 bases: TGTGCCAGCAGCTTTGGAGACAATGAGCAGTTCTTC. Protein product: CASSFGDNEQFF.

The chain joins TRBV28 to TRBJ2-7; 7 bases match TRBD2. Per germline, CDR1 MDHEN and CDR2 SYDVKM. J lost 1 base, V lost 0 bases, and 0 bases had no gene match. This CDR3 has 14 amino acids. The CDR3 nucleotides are TGTGCCAGCAGTTTATGGGGGGGGTCCTACGAGCAGTACTTC. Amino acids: CASSLWGGSYEQYF.

The CDR3: CASSLVGTGSHEQYF. The CDR3 DNA reads as TGTGCCAGCAGTTTAGTAGGGACAGGGTCCCACGAGCAGTACTTC. The chain has TRBV27 and TRBJ2-7; the match to TRBD1 covers 9 bases. After removal of 2 bases from V and 5 bases from J, the junction contained 7 bases not matched to a gene. The CDR3 covers 15 residues. CDR1 is MNHEY, CDR2 SMNVEV, per germline (reference sequence).

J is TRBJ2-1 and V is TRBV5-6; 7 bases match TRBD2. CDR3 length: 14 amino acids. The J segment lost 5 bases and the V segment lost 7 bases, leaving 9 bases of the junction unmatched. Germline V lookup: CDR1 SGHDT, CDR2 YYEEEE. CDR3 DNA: TGTGCCAGCCGCTCTCGGGACTACCACAATGAGCAGTTCTTC. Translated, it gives CASRSRDYHNEQFF.

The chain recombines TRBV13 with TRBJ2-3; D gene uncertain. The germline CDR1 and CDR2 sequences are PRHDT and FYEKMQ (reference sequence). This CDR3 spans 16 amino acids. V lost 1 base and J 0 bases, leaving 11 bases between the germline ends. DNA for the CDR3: TGTGCCAGCAGCTTAGTGGCAACCACTAGCACAGATACGCAGTATTTT. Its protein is CASSLVATTSTDTQYF. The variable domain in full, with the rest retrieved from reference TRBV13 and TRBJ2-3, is AAGVIQSPRHLIKEKRETATLKCYPIPRHDTVYWYQQGPGQDPQFLISFYEKMQSDKGSIPDRFSAQQFSDYHSELNMSSLELGDSALYFCASSLVATTSTDTQYFGPGTRLTVL.

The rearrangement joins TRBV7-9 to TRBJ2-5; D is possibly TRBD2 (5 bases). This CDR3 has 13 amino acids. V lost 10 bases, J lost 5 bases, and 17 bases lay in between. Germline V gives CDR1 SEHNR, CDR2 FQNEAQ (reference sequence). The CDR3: CATKTMGSETQYF. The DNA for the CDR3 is TGTGCCACCAAGACTATGGGATCCGAGACCCAGTACTTC.

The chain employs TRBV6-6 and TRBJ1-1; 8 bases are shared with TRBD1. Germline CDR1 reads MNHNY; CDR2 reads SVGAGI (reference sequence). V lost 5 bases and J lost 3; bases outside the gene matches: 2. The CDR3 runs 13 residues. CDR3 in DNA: TGTGCCAGCAGTGACAGGGGTGACACTGAAGCTTTCTTT. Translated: CASSDRGDTEAFF.

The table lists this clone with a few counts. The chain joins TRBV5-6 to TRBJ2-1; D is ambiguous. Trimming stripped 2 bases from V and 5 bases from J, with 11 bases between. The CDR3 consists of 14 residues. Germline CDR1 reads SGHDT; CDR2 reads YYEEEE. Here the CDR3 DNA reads TGTGCCAGCAGCTTTGTTGGAGAGAACAATGAGCAGTTCTTC. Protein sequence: CASSFVGENNEQFF.

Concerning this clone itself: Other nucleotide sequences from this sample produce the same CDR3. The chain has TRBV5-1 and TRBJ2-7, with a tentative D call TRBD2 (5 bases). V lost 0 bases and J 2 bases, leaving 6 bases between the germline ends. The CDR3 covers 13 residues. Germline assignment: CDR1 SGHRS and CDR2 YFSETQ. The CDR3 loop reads CASSLDGAYEQYF. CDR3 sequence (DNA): TGCGCCAGCAGCTTGGACGGGGCCTACGAGCAGTACTTC.

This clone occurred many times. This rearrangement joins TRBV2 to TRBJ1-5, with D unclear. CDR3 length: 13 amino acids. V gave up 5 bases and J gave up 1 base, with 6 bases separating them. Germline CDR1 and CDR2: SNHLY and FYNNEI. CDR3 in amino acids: CASSFWSNQPQHF. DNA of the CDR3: TGTGCCAGCAGTTTCTGGAGCAATCAGCCCCAGCATTTT. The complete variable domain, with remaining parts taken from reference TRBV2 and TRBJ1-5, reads EPEVTQTPSHQVTQMGQEVILRCVPISNHLYFYWYRQILGQKVEFLVSFYNNEISEKSEIFDDQFSVERPDGSNFTLKIRSTKLEDSAMYFCASSFWSNQPQHFGDGTRLSIL.

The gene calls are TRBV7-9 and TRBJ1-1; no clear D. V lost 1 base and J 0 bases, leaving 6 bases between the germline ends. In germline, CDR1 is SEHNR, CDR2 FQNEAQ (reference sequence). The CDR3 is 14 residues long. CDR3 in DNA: TGTGCCAGCAGCTTAGACAGCATGAACACTGAAGCTTTCTTT. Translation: CASSLDSMNTEAFF. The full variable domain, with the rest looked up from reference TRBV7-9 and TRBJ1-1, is DTGVSQNPRHKITKRGQNVTFRCDPISEHNRLYWYRQTLGQGPEFLTYFQNEAQLEKSRLLSDRFSAERPKGSFSTLEIQRTEQGDSAMYLCASSLDSMNTEAFFGQGTRLTVV.

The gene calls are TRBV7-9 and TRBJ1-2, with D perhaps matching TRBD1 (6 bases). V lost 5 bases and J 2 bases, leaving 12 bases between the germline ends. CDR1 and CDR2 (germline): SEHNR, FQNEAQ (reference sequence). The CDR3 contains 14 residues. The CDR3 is CASSAPGGNYGYTF. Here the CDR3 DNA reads TGTGCCAGCAGCGCCCCGGGGGGCAACTATGGCTACACCTTC.